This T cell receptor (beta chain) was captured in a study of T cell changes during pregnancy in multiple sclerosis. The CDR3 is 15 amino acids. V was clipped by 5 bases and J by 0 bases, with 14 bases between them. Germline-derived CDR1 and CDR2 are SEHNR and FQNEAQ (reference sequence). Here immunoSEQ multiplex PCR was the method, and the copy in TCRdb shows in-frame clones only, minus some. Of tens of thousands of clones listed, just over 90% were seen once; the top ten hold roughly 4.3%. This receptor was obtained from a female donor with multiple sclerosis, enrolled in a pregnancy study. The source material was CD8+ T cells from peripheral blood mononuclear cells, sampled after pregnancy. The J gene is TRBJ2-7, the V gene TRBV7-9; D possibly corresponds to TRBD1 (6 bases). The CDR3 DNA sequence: TGTGCCAGCAGCCAAAGGACAGCGAGCTCCTACGAGCAGTACTTC. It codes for CASSQRTASSYEQYF.